These 9 T cell receptor beta chains came from one sample sequenced in a study of T cell responses to AZD1222 COVID-19 vaccine. Generated by immunoSEQ multiplex PCR, the TCRdb table keeps only in-frame clones and is missing some. The sample consists of around 92,000 clones, approximately 90% of them appearing once. The specimen comprised peripheral blood, sampled on day 0 of AZD1222 vaccination. These receptors all come from an adult in good health.

This chain joins TRBV5-4 and TRBJ2-7; 10 nucleotides line up with TRBD2. Trimming cost V 4 bases and J 4 bases; bases outside gene matches: 8. Looked up from germline, CDR1 is SGHNT and CDR2 is YYREEE (reference sequence). The CDR3 is 15 amino acids. CDR3 nucleotide sequence: TGTGCCAGCAGCCCATCTAGCGGGGGAAAATACGAGCAGTACTTC. Protein product: CASSPSSGGKYEQYF.

V and J are TRBV7-2 and TRBJ2-7, with 7 bases fitting TRBD1. The CDR3 length is 14 residues. With 1 base clipped from V and 2 bases from J, the junction kept 2 bases outside the gene matches. Per germline, CDR1 SGHTA and CDR2 FQGNSA. CDR3 nucleotides: TGTGCCAGCAGCTTAGGGCAGGGGGCCTACGAGCAGTACTTC. Residues: CASSLGQGAYEQYF.

J is TRBJ2-5 and V is TRBV18; no definite D call. The CDR3 sequence is 16 residues long. Looked up from germline, CDR1 is KGHSH and CDR2 is LQKENI. V was cut by 3 bases and J by 4 bases, with 18 bases left in between. The CDR3 sequence: CASSPSSAGARETQYF. CDR3 bases: TGTGCCAGCTCACCCTCTTCGGCAGGAGCTAGAGAGACCCAGTACTTC.

This clone is termed medium-sized. CDR3 coding DNA: TGTGCCGCCGGACAGGGTTACACCTTC. Amino acid sequence: CAAGQGYTF. The V gene is TRBV30, the J gene TRBJ1-2; TRBD1 matches at 8 bases. V lost 8 bases to trimming and J lost 11 bases; unmatched junction nucleotides: 4. Looked up from germline, CDR1 is GTSNPN and CDR2 is SVGIG (reference sequence). The CDR3 loop spans 9 amino acids.

This chain uses TRBV7-2 with TRBJ2-6, with 11 bases lining up with TRBD2. With 0 bases clipped from V and 0 bases from J, the junction kept 7 bases outside the gene matches. The germline V gene has CDR1 SGHTA and CDR2 FQGNSA. The CDR3 is 20 amino acids. This CDR3 is CASSLAVLAGADSGANVLTF. Written as DNA, the CDR3 is TGTGCCAGCAGCTTAGCCGTACTAGCGGGGGCGGACTCTGGGGCCAACGTCCTGACTTTC.

The J gene is TRBJ2-3, the V gene TRBV28, with a possible D match to TRBD2 (6 bases). The CDR3 has 12 residues. Germline loops: CDR1 MDHEN, CDR2 SYDVKM. V lost 11 bases and J lost 0, with 9 bases in between. The CDR3 protein is CAGRGSTDTQYF. CDR3 in DNA: TGTGCCGGGCGGGGTAGCACAGATACGCAGTATTTT.

The V and J genes are TRBV27 and TRBJ1-1; weak D call: TRBD1 (5 bases). The CDR3 covers 15 residues. Germline V CDR1 and CDR2: MNHEY, SMNVEV (reference sequence). Trimming shortened V by 4 bases and J by 5 bases, and 17 bases separated the two germline ends. CDR3 coding DNA: TGTGCCAGCAGTTGGACATCAGCCCCCTGGACTGAAGCTTTCTTT. It codes for CASSWTSAPWTEAFF.

The rearrangement joins TRBV4-3 to TRBJ1-6, with TRBD1 as a possible D gene (6 bases). CDR3 length equals 16 residues. Trimming stripped 0 bases from V and 10 bases from J, with 16 bases between. Germline loops: CDR1 LGHNA, CDR2 YSLEER. CDR3 in amino acids: CASSQEAWGASSPLHF. In DNA form, the CDR3 reads TGCGCCAGCAGCCAAGAAGCATGGGGGGCAAGCTCACCCCTCCACTTT.

This clone appeared once. The chain recombines TRBV7-3 with TRBJ1-1, with D possibly being TRBD1 (5 bases). This CDR3 has 13 amino acids. Trimming took 6 bases from V and 2 from J, leaving 10 bases between them. CDR1 is SGHTA, CDR2 FQGTGA, per germline. CDR3 amino acids: CASRRDLNTEAFF. Written as DNA, the CDR3 is TGTGCCAGCAGGCGGGACCTTAACACTGAAGCTTTCTTT.